Described below is a single T cell receptor (beta chain) sequence and its context. Its specificity is unknown. This sample is drawn from a study of OX40 agonist ivuxolimab in advanced cancers. Across the study: Participants, 82.7% male, averaged roughly 59 years of age, ranging from roughly 23 to 90. Broader study findings: In CD8+ T cells, expanded clones were on average more numerous than in CD4+.

There are 13 residues in the CDR3. Germline V gene sequence: CDR1 SGHNT, CDR2 YYREEE (reference sequence). J lost 6 bases, V lost 4 bases, and 5 bases had no gene match. The assay was immunoSEQ multiplex PCR, and TCRdb's table has in-frame clones only and misses some. The sample yields over 100,000 clones, about 93% seen once. The input for sequencing was CD4+ or CD8+ T cells sorted from blood, taken in a trial of the OX40 agonist ivuxolimab. The V call is TRBV5-4, the J call TRBJ1-1; 8 positions match TRBD1. The clonotype originates from an adult with an advanced solid tumor such as melanoma, head and neck, liver or kidney cancer. The CDR3 region has the DNA TGTGCCAGCAGCCAAGGGGACAGGCCTGAAGCTTTCTTT. This translates into CASSQGDRPEAFF.